These T cell receptor beta chains were read from a single sample in a study of human T cells and chemical hapten exposure. TCRdb re-derived calls from the RACE reads in MiXCR, one entry per CDR3 protein. Here the sample spans tens of thousands of distinct CDR3 sequences, approximately 9.7% being singletons. The specimen was whole blood. These receptors were obtained from a female donor in good health. Some clones in this sample may be carry-over from other donors' samples. Both conserved end residues are part of each CDR3. Fields, in order: CDR3 protein, CDR3 length, V gene, J gene.

CDR3 protein: CSVPYQSTDTQYF
CDR3 length: 13
V gene: TRBV29-1
J gene: TRBJ2-3

CDR3 protein: CASSSGRASDTQYF
CDR3 length: 14
V gene: TRBV5-1
J gene: TRBJ2-3

CDR3 protein: CASSDIGTSVSYEQYF
CDR3 length: 16
V gene: TRBV2
J gene: TRBJ2-7

CDR3 protein: CASRGQGAGANVLTF
CDR3 length: 15
V gene: TRBV2
J gene: TRBJ2-6

CDR3 protein: CASHGGGWTGELFF
CDR3 length: 14
V gene: TRBV11-1
J gene: TRBJ2-2

CDR3 protein: CASSSSLAGGDEQFF
CDR3 length: 15
V gene: TRBV12-3/TRBV12-4
J gene: TRBJ2-1

CDR3 protein: CASSLVRGTQGNRFF
CDR3 length: 15
V gene: TRBV13
J gene: TRBJ2-1

CDR3 protein: CASSRGRSNEKLFF
CDR3 length: 14
V gene: TRBV2
J gene: TRBJ1-4

CDR3 protein: CASSPSRGGALNEQFF
CDR3 length: 16
V gene: TRBV28
J gene: TRBJ2-1

CDR3 protein: CASSFRTGAYEQYF
CDR3 length: 14
V gene: TRBV12-3/TRBV12-4
J gene: TRBJ2-7

CDR3 protein: CASSLEEGQGNTEAFF
CDR3 length: 16
V gene: TRBV5-1
J gene: TRBJ1-1

CDR3 protein: CASSEGTGSQPQHF
CDR3 length: 14
V gene: TRBV6-1
J gene: TRBJ1-5

CDR3 protein: CSVEDPLAIAYNEQFF
CDR3 length: 16
V gene: TRBV29-1
J gene: TRBJ2-1

CDR3 protein: CASSQGAFGETQYF
CDR3 length: 14
V gene: TRBV14
J gene: TRBJ2-5

CDR3 protein: CASSEVAGGFGELFF
CDR3 length: 15
V gene: TRBV5-1
J gene: TRBJ2-2

CDR3 protein: CASSLSLENSPLHF
CDR3 length: 14
V gene: TRBV6-2/TRBV6-3
J gene: TRBJ1-6

CDR3 protein: CASSPPPNTGELFF
CDR3 length: 14
V gene: TRBV5-1
J gene: TRBJ2-2

CDR3 protein: CATEELNTEAFF
CDR3 length: 12
V gene: TRBV7-9
J gene: TRBJ1-1

CDR3 protein: CASSPPAGSNTGELFF
CDR3 length: 16
V gene: TRBV18
J gene: TRBJ2-2

CDR3 protein: CSAPTGGRGYGYTF
CDR3 length: 14
V gene: TRBV20-1
J gene: TRBJ1-2

CDR3 protein: CASSHGLDRVDRAPYEQYF
CDR3 length: 19
V gene: TRBV23-1
J gene: TRBJ2-7